This entry lists 6 T cell receptor beta chains sequenced from one sample in a study of T cell responses to AZD1222 COVID-19 vaccine (dated by TCRdb to 2020 to 2022). Interpreted using the paper, the time point label stands for: baseline before first vaccination. The library relied on the immunoSEQ multiplex PCR assay. TCRdb took this table from immuneACCESS and kept in-frame rearrangements with V and J called. Such tables lack part of the clones; where checked against another copy, unresolved V genes explain under half of the gap, and the rest is unexplained. The sample table contains about 130,000 clones; only one count was recorded for nearly 95% of them. Roughly 5.6% of the sample belongs to the ten largest clones. The input for sequencing was peripheral blood, taken on day 0 of AZD1222 vaccination. The receptors originated from an adult in good health.

The J gene is TRBJ2-7, the V gene TRBV4-2; D is undetermined. In germline, CDR1 is LGHNA, CDR2 YNFKEQ. The CDR3 spans 14 residues. Trimming shortened V by 1 base and J by 5 bases, and 12 bases separated the two germline ends. CDR3 region: CASSQGAAVNEQYF. The DNA for the CDR3 is TGTGCCAGCAGCCAAGGGGCAGCTGTTAACGAGCAGTACTTC.

The V and J genes are TRBV6-5 and TRBJ1-1, with D uncertain. Germline V gene lookup returns CDR1 MNHEY and CDR2 SVGAGI. V lost 4 bases to trimming and J lost 3 bases, with 15 bases between them. The length of the CDR3 is 15 residues. The CDR3 coding sequence is TGTGCCAGCAGTTTCGGGAGGCCGGTAGACACTGAAGCTTTCTTT. Encoded protein: CASSFGRPVDTEAFF.

The rearrangement links TRBV5-1 to TRBJ2-2, with TRBD1 identical over 7 bases. The CDR3 consists of 15 residues. The germline V gene has CDR1 SGHRS and CDR2 YFSETQ. With 2 bases clipped from V and 3 bases from J, the junction kept 4 bases outside the gene matches. CDR3 protein: CASSLDRVDTGELFF. The CDR3 nucleotides are TGCGCCAGCAGCTTAGACAGGGTGGACACCGGGGAGCTGTTTTTT.

This clone was seen only once. The chain recombines TRBV2 with TRBJ1-5, with unresolved D. This CDR3 region has 14 residues. Germline CDR1 reads SNHLY; CDR2 reads FYNNEI. The germline V and J ends were trimmed by 2 bases and 5 bases, with 10 bases remaining between them. The CDR3 bases are TGTGCCAGCAGTGAATGGACCGGGGATCAGCCCCAGCATTTT. This encodes CASSEWTGDQPQHF.

The V gene is TRBV27, the J gene TRBJ2-7, with 7 bases fitting TRBD2. CDR1 and CDR2 (germline): MNHEY, SMNVEV (reference sequence). V lost 8 bases to trimming and J lost 0 bases; unmatched junction nucleotides: 10. This CDR3 contains 15 residues. The CDR3 here is CASRTRGGGSYEQYF. The CDR3, as DNA: TGTGCCAGCCGTACGCGGGGCGGGGGCTCCTACGAGCAGTACTTC.

The chain combines TRBV13 with TRBJ1-2; perhaps TRBD1 as D (6 bases). This CDR3 is 15 amino acids long. With 3 bases removed from V and 0 bases from J, the gap between germline ends came to 11 bases. Germline V CDR1 and CDR2: PRHDT, FYEKMQ (reference sequence). The CDR3 DNA is TGTGCCAGCAGCTTCGGACAGCAATCTAACTATGGCTACACCTTC. Amino acids: CASSFGQQSNYGYTF. Complete variable domain (other parts from reference TRBV13 and TRBJ1-2): AAGVIQSPRHLIKEKRETATLKCYPIPRHDTVYWYQQGPGQDPQFLISFYEKMQSDKGSIPDRFSAQQFSDYHSELNMSSLELGDSALYFCASSFGQQSNYGYTFGSGTRLTVV.